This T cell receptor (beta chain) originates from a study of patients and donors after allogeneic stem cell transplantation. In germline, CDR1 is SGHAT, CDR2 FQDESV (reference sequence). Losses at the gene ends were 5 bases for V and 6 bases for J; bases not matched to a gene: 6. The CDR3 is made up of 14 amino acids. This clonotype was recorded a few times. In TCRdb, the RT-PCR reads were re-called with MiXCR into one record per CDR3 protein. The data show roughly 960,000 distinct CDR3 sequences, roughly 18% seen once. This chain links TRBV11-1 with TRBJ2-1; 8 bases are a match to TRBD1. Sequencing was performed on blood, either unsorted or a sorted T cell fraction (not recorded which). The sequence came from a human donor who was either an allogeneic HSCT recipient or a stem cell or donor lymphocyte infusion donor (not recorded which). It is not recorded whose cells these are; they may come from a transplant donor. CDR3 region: CASSPDRAVNEQFF. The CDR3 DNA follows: TGTGCCAGCAGCCCGGACAGGGCAGTCAATGAGCAGTTCTTC.